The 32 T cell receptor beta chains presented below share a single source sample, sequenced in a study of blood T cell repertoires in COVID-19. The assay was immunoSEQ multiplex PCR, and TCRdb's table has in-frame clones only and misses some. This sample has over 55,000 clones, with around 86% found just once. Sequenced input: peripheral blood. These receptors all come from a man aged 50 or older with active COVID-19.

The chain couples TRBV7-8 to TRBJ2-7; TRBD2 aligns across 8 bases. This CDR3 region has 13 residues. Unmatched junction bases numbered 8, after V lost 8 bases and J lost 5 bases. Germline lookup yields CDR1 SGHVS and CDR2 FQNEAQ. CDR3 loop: CASRGGVPNEQYF. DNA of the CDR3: TGTGCCAGCCGGGGGGGTGTGCCCAACGAGCAGTACTTC.

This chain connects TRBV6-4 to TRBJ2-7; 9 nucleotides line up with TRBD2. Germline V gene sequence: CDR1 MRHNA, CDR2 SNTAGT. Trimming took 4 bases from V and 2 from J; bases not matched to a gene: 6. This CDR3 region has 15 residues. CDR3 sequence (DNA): TGTGCCAGCAGTGTGGCTAGCGGGGCGACCTACGAGCAGTACTTC. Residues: CASSVASGATYEQYF.

The CDR3 sequence is CASSLYRDYGYTF. CDR3 nucleotides: TGTGCCAGCAGTTTGTACCGGGACTATGGCTACACCTTC. The rearrangement joins TRBV11-2 to TRBJ1-2; D unclear. The germline CDR1 and CDR2 sequences are SGHAT and FQNNGV. The CDR3 runs to 13 residues. The V end was cut by 6 bases, the J end by 3 bases, with 11 bases between.

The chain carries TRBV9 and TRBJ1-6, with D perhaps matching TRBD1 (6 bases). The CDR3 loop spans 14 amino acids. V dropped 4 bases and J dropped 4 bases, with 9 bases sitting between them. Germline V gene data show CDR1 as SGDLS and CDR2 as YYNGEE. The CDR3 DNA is TGTGCCAGCAGCTTCAGGGGATATAATTCACCCCTCCACTTT. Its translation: CASSFRGYNSPLHF.

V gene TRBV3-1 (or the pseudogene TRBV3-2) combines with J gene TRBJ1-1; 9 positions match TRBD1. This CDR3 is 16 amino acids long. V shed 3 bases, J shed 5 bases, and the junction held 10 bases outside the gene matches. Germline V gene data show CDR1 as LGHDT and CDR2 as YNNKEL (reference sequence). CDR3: CASSHLSGTGITEAFF. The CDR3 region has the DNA TGTGCCAGCAGCCACCTCTCGGGGACAGGGATAACTGAAGCTTTCTTT.

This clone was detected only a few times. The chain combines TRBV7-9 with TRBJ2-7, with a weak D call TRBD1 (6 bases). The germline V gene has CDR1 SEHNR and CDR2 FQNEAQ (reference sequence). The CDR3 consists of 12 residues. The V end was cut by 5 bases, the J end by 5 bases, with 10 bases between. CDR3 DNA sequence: TGTGCCAGCAGCCGGACAGATAACGAGCAGTACTTC. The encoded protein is CASSRTDNEQYF. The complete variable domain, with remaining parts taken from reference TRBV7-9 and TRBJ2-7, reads DTGVSQNPRHKITKRGQNVTFRCDPISEHNRLYWYRQTLGQGPEFLTYFQNEAQLEKSRLLSDRFSAERPKGSFSTLEIQRTEQGDSAMYLCASSRTDNEQYFGPGTRLTVT.

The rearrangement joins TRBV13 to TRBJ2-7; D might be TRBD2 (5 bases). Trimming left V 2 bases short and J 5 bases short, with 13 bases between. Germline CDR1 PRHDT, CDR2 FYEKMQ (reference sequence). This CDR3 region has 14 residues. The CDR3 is CASSLNLAGDEQYF. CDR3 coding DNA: TGTGCCAGCAGCTTAAACCTAGCCGGGGACGAGCAGTACTTC.

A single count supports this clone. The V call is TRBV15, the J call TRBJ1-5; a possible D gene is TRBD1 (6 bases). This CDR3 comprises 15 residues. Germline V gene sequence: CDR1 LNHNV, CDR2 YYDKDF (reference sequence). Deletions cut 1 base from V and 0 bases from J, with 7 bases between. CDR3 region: CATSRGGGSNQPQHF. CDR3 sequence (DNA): TGTGCCACCAGCAGAGGAGGGGGTAGCAATCAGCCCCAGCATTTT. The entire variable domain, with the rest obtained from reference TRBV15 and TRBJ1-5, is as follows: DAMVIQNPRYQVTQFGKPVTLSCSQTLNHNVMYWYQQKSSQAPKLLFHYYDKDFNNEADTPDNFQSRRPNTSFCFLDIRSPGLGDTAMYLCATSRGGGSNQPQHFGDGTRLSIL.

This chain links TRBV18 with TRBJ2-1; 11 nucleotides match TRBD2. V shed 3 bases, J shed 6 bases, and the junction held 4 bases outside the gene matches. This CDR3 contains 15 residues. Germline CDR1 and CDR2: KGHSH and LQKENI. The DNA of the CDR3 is TGTGCCAGCTCACCGGGACTAGCGGTTATCAATGAGCAGTTCTTC. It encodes CASSPGLAVINEQFF. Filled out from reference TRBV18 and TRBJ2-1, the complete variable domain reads NAGVMQNPRHLVRRRGQEARLRCSPMKGHSHVYWYRQLPEEGLKFMVYLQKENIIDESGMPKERFSAEFPKEGPSILRIQQVVRGDSAAYFCASSPGLAVINEQFFGPGTRLTVL.

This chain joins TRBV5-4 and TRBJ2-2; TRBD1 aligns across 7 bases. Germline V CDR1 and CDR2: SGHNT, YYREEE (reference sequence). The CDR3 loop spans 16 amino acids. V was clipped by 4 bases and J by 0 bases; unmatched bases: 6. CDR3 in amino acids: CASSPYRGANTGELFF. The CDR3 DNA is TGTGCCAGCAGCCCGTACAGGGGCGCGAACACCGGGGAGCTGTTTTTT.

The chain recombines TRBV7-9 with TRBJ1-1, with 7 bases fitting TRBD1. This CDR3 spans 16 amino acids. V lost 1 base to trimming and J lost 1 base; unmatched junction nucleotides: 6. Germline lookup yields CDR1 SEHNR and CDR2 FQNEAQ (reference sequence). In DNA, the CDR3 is TGTGCCAGCAGCTTAGATTTAGGGGGCTGGAACACTGAAGCTTTCTTT. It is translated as CASSLDLGGWNTEAFF. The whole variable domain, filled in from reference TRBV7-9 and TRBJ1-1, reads DTGVSQNPRHKITKRGQNVTFRCDPISEHNRLYWYRQTLGQGPEFLTYFQNEAQLEKSRLLSDRFSAERPKGSFSTLEIQRTEQGDSAMYLCASSLDLGGWNTEAFFGQGTRLTVV.

CDR3 DNA sequence: TGTGCCACCAGTGATGGAGGACTAGCGGGAGGTGCCACAGATACGCAGTATTTT. It is translated as CATSDGGLAGGATDTQYF. The chain couples TRBV24-1 to TRBJ2-3, with TRBD2 matching over 14 bases. The junction had 6 bases not matched to a gene; V was cut back by 3 bases and J by 2 bases. This CDR3 comprises 18 residues. CDR1 is KGHDR and CDR2 is SFDVKD in the germline V gene.

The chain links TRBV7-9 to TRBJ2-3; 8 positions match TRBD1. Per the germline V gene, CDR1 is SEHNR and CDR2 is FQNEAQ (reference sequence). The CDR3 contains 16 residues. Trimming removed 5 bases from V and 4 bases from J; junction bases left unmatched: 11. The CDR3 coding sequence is TGTGCCAGCAGCCCCCCCGACAGGGGAAGGGCAGATACGCAGTATTTT. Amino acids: CASSPPDRGRADTQYF. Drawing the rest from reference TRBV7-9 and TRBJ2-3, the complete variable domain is DTGVSQNPRHKITKRGQNVTFRCDPISEHNRLYWYRQTLGQGPEFLTYFQNEAQLEKSRLLSDRFSAERPKGSFSTLEIQRTEQGDSAMYLCASSPPDRGRADTQYFGPGTRLTVL.

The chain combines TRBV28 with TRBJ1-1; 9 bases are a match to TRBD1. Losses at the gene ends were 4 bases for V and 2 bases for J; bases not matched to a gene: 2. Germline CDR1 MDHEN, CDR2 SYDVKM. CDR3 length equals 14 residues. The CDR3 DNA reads TGTGCCAGCAGTTCGGGACAGGGTAACACTGAAGCTTTCTTT. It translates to CASSSGQGNTEAFF.

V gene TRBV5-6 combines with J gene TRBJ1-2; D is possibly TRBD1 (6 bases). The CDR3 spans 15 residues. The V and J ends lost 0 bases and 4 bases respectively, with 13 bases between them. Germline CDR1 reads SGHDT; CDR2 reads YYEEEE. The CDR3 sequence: CASSLGLTGTYGYTF. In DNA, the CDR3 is TGTGCCAGCAGCTTGGGGCTCACAGGGACCTATGGCTACACCTTC.

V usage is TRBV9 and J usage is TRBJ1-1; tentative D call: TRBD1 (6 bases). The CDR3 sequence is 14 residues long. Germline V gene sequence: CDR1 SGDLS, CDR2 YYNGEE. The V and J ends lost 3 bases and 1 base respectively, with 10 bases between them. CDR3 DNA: TGTGCCAGCAGCGAAACAGGGTCGAACACTGAAGCTTTCTTT. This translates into CASSETGSNTEAFF. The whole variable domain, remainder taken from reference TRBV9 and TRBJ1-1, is DSGVTQTPKHLITATGQRVTLRCSPRSGDLSVYWYQQSLDQGLQFLIQYYNGEERAKGNILERFSAQQFPDLHSELNLSSLELGDSALYFCASSETGSNTEAFFGQGTRLTVV.

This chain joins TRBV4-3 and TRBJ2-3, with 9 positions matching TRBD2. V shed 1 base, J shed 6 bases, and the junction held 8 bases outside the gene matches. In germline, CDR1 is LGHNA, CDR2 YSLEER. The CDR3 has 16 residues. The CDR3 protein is CASSQAPGLATDTQYF. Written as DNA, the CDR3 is TGCGCCAGCAGCCAAGCCCCGGGACTAGCTACGGATACGCAGTATTTT.

The CDR3 DNA reads TGCGCCAGCAGCCAAGATGGGCAGGCTAATTCACCCCTCCACTTT. Protein product: CASSQDGQANSPLHF. The chain employs TRBV4-3 and TRBJ1-6, with D unclear. CDR1 and CDR2 from the germline V gene are LGHNA and YSLEER. Trimming stripped 0 bases from V and 6 bases from J, with 9 bases between. The CDR3 loop spans 15 amino acids.

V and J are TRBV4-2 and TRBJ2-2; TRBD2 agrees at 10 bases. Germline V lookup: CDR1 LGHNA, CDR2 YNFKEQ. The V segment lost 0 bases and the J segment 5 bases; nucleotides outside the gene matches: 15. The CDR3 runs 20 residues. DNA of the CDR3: TGTGCCAGCAGCCAAGAGAACCAGCGGGGGGGCCCCTCCCGAACCGGGGAGCTGTTTTTT. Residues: CASSQENQRGGPSRTGELFF.

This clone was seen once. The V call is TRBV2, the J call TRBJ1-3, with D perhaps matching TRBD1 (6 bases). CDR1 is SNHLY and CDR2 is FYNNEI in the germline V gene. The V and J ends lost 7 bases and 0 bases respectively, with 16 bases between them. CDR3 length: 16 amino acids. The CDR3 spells CASKHQGPSSGNTIYF. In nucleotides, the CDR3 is TGTGCCAGCAAGCATCAGGGGCCCAGCTCTGGAAACACCATATATTTT.

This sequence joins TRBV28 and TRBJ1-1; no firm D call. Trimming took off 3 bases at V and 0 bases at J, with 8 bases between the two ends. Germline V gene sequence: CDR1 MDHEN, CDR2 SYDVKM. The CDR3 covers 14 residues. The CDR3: CASSLVDMNTEAFF. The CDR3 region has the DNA TGTGCCAGCAGTTTGGTAGACATGAACACTGAAGCTTTCTTT.

CDR3 protein: CASSQGQTSTDTQYF. The CDR3 DNA reads as TGTGCCAGCAGCCAAGGGCAGACTAGCACAGATACGCAGTATTTT. V and J are TRBV3-1 (or the pseudogene TRBV3-2) and TRBJ2-3; no reliable D call. This CDR3 contains 15 residues. Germline values: CDR1 LGHDT, CDR2 YNNKEL (reference sequence). V lost 1 base to trimming and J lost 0 bases, with 8 bases between them.

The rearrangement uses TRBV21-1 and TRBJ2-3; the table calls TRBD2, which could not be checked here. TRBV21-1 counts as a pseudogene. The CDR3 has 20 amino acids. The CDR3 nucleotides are TGTGCCAGCAGGCGAGGTATGCGCATAGCGGGTCTTACTAGCACAGATACACAGTATTTT. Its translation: CASRRGMRIAGLTSTDTQYF.

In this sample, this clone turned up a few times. The CDR3: CASSDQEYGYTF. The CDR3 DNA sequence: TGTGCCAGCAGTGATCAGGAATATGGCTACACCTTC. V gene TRBV5-4 combines with J gene TRBJ1-2, with D unclear. V lost 5 bases, J lost 5 bases, and 10 bases lay in between. Germline V gene data show CDR1 as SGHNT and CDR2 as YYREEE (reference sequence). The CDR3 is 12 amino acids.

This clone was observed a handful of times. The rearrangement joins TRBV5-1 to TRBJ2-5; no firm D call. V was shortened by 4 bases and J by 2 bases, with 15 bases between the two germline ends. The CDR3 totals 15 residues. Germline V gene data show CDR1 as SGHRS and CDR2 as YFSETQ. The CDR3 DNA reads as TGCGCCAGCAGCAGGTTCGGCCAGGCACAAGAGACCCAGTACTTC. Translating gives CASSRFGQAQETQYF.

The CDR3 is CASSLGGVSAFF. The CDR3 nucleotides are TGTGCCAGCAGCTTAGGCGGGGTTAGTGCTTTCTTT. The chain carries TRBV7-2 and TRBJ1-1; no firm D call. Germline CDR1 and CDR2: SGHTA and FQGNSA. V lost 1 base and J 11 bases, leaving 11 bases between the germline ends. This CDR3 is built from 12 residues. Supplemented by reference TRBV7-2 and TRBJ1-1, the full variable domain reads GAGVSQSPSNKVTEKGKDVELRCDPISGHTALYWYRQSLGQGLEFLIYFQGNSAPDKSGLPSDRFSAERTGGSVSTLTIQRTQQEDSAVYLCASSLGGVSAFFGQGTRLTVV.

The CDR3 DNA is TGTGCCAGCAGCCCGGGTCGTATGTTCGTCGAGGGACAATACAATGAGCAGTTCTTC. It encodes CASSPGRMFVEGQYNEQFF. This chain connects TRBV3-1 (or the pseudogene TRBV3-2) to TRBJ2-1; D might be TRBD1 (6 bases). The length of the CDR3 is 19 residues. V was cut by 4 bases and J by 4 bases, with 26 bases left in between. Germline assignment: CDR1 LGHDT and CDR2 YNNKEL (reference sequence).

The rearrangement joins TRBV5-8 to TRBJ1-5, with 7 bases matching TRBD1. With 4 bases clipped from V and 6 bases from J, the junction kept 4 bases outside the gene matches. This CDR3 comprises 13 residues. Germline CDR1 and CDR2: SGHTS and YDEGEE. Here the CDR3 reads CASSDPGGQPQHF. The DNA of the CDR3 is TGTGCCAGCAGCGATCCAGGGGGTCAGCCCCAGCATTTT.

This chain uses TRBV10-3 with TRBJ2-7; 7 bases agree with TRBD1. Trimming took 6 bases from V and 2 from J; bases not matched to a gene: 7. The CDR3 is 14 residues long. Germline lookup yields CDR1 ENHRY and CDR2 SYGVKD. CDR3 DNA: TGTGCCATCAGCCCCGGGACAGAAACCTACGAGCAGTACTTC. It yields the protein CAISPGTETYEQYF.

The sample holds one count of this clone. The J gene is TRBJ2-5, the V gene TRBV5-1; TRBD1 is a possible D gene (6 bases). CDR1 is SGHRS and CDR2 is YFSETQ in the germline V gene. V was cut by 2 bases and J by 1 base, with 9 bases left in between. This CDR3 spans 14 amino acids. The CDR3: CASSFQDSQETQYF. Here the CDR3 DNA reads TGCGCCAGCAGCTTTCAGGACAGCCAAGAGACCCAGTACTTC.

For the CDR3, the DNA is TGTGCCAGCAGCTTAGGCACAGGGGACTATGGCTACACCTTC. It specifies CASSLGTGDYGYTF. This sequence joins TRBV5-6 and TRBJ1-2, with 7 bases identical to TRBD1. This CDR3 comprises 14 residues. The germline V gene has CDR1 SGHDT and CDR2 YYEEEE. V was clipped by 2 bases and J by 3 bases; unmatched bases: 4.

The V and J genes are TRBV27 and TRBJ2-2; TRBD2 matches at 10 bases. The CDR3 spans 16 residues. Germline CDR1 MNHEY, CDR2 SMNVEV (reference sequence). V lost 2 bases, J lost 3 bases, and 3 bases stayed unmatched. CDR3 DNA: TGTGCCAGCAGTTTAACCGGGACTAGCGACACCGGGGAGCTGTTTTTT. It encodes CASSLTGTSDTGELFF.